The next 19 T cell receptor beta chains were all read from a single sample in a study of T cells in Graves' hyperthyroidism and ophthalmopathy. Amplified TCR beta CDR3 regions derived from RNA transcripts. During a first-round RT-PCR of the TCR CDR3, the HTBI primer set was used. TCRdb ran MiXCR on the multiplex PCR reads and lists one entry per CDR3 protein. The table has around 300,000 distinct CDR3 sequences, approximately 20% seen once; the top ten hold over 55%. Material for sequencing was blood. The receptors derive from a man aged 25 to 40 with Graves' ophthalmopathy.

CDR3 sequence (DNA): TGTGCCAGCAGCCACCAGGGCACCGGGGAGCTGTTTTTT. As protein: CASSHQGTGELFF. V and J are TRBV3-1 and TRBJ2-2; tentatively, D is TRBD1 (5 bases). V was clipped by 3 bases and J by 4 bases, with 6 bases between them. The CDR3 has 13 amino acids. In germline, CDR1 is LGHDT, CDR2 YNNKEL (reference sequence). Full variable domain (missing parts from reference TRBV3-1 and TRBJ2-2): DTAVSQTPKYLVTQMGNDKSIKCEQNLGHDTMYWYKQDSKKFLKIMFSYNNKELIINETVPNRFSPKSPDKAHLNLHINSLELGDSAVYFCASSHQGTGELFFGEGSRLTVL.

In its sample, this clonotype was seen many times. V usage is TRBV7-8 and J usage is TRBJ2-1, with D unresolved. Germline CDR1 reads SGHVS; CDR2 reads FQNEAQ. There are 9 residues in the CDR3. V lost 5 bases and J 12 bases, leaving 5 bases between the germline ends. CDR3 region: CASSPPQFF. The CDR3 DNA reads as TGTGCCAGCAGCCCCCCGCAGTTCTTC.

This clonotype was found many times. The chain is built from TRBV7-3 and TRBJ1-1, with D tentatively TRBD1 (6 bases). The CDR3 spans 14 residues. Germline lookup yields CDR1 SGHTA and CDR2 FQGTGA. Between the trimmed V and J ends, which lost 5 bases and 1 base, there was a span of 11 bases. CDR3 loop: CASSAQGTNTEAFF. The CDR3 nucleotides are TGTGCCAGCAGCGCGCAGGGGACGAACACTGAAGCTTTCTTT.

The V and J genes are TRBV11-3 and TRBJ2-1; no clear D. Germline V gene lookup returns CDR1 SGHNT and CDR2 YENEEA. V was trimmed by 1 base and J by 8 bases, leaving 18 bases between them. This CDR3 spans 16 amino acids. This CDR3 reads CASSLVGRQSGDEQFF. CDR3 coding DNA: TGTGCCAGCAGCTTAGTGGGCAGGCAGTCGGGCGATGAGCAGTTCTTC.

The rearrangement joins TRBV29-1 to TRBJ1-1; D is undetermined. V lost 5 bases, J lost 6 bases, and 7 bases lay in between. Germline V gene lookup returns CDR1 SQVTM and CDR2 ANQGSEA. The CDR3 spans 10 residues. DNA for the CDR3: TGCAGCGTTCGGACGGCTGAAGCTTTCTTT. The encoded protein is CSVRTAEAFF.

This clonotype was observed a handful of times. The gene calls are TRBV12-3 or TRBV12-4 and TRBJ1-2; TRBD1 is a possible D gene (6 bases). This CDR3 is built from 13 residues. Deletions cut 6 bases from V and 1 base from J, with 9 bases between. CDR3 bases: TGTGCCAGCAGACCGGACAGTAACTATGGCTACACCTTC. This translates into CASRPDSNYGYTF.

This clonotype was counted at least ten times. CDR3 nucleotide sequence: TGTGCCAGCAGTTACTCGGGGCAGTCGACTAACTATGGCTACACCTTC. This gives the protein CASSYSGQSTNYGYTF. This chain links TRBV6-6 with TRBJ1-2, with D possibly matching TRBD1 (5 bases). V was cut by 0 bases and J by 0 bases, with 11 bases left in between. The CDR3 has 16 residues. Germline V gene lookup returns CDR1 MNHNY and CDR2 SVGAGI (reference sequence).

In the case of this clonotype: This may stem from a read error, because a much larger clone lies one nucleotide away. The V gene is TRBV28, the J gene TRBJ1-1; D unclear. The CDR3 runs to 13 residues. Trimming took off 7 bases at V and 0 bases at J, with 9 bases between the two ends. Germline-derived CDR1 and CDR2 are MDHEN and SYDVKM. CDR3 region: CASIRLLNTEAFF. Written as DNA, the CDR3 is TGTGCCAGCATTCGACTGCTGAACACTGAAGCTTTCTTT.

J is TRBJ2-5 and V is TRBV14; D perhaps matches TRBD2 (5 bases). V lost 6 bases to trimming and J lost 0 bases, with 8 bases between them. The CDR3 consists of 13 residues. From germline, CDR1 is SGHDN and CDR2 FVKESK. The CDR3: CASSRRYQETQYF. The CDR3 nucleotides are TGTGCCAGCAGTAGGAGGTACCAAGAGACCCAGTACTTC.

The CDR3 DNA reads TGTGCCAGCAGCGCCCGACACACCAACACCGGGGAGCTGTTTTTT. Its protein product is CASSARHTNTGELFF. The chain uses TRBV7-3 and TRBJ2-2, with D uncertain. Trimming left V 5 bases short and J 2 bases short, with 12 bases between. Germline V CDR1 and CDR2: SGHTA, FQGTGA. The CDR3 length is 15 residues.

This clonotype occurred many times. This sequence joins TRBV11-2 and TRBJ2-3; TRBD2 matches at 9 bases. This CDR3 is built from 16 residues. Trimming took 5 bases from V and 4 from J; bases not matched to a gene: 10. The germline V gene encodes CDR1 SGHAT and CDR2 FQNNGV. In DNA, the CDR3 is TGTGCCAGCAGCATGGGACAGTTAGCGGGAGCAGATACGCAGTATTTT. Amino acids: CASSMGQLAGADTQYF. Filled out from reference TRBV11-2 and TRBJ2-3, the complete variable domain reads EAGVAQSPRYKIIEKRQSVAFWCNPISGHATLYWYQQILGQGPKLLIQFQNNGVVDDSQLPKDRFSAERLKGVDSTLKIQPAKLEDSAVYLCASSMGQLAGADTQYFGPGTRLTVL.

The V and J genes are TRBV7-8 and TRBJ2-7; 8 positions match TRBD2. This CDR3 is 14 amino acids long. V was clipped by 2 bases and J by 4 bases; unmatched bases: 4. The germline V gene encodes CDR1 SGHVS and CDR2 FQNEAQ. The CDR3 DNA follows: TGTGCCAGCAGCTTACGGGAGGGCCCATACGAGCAGTACTTC. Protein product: CASSLREGPYEQYF.

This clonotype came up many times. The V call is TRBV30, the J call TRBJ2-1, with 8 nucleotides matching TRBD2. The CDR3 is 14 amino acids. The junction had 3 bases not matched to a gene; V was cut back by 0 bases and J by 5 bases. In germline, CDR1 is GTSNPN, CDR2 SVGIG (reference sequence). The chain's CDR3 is CAWSVTSGDNEQFF. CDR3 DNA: TGTGCCTGGAGTGTAACTAGCGGAGACAATGAGCAGTTCTTC.

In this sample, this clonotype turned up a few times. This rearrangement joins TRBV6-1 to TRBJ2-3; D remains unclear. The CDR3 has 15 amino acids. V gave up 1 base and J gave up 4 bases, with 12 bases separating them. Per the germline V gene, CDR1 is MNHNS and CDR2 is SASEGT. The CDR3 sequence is CASSEGTDAPDTQYF. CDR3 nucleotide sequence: TGTGCCAGCAGTGAAGGGACGGACGCACCAGATACGCAGTATTTT.

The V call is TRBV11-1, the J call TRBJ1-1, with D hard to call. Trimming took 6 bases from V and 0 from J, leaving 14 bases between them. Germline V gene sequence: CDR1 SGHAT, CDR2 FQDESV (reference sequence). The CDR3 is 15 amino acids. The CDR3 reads CASSRTPRMNTEAFF. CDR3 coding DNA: TGTGCCAGCAGTCGGACGCCCAGGATGAACACTGAAGCTTTCTTT.

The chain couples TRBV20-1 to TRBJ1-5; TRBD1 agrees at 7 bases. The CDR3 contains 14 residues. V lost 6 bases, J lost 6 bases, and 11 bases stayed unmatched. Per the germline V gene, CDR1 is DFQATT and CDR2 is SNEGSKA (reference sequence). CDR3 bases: TGCAGTGCGCGGTCGGGACAGAGTAGTCAGCCCCAGCATTTT. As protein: CSARSGQSSQPQHF.

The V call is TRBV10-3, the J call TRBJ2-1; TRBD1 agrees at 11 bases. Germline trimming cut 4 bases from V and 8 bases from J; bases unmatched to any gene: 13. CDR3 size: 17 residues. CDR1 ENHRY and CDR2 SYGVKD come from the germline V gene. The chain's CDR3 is CAISVIVEDRGRDEQFF. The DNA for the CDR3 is TGTGCCATCAGTGTTATTGTAGAGGACAGGGGGCGTGATGAGCAGTTCTTC.

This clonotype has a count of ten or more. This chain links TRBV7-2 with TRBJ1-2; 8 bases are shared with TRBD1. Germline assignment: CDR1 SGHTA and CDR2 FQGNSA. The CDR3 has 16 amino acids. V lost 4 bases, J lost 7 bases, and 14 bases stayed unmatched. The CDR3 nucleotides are TGTGCCAGCAGCTCCTACGGACAGGGTTTAATGGGTGGCTACACCTTC. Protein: CASSSYGQGLMGGYTF.

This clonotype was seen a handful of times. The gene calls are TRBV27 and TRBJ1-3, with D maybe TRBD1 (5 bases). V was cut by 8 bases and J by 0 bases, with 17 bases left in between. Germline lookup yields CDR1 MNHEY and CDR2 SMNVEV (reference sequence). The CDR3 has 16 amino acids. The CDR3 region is CASGTTGPGSGNTIYF. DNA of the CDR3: TGTGCCAGCGGCACGACGGGGCCCGGCTCTGGAAACACCATATATTTT.